Each of the 18 T cell receptor beta chains below was sequenced from the same sample in a study of T cell repertoires in ileal Crohn's disease. TCRdb's table, derived via immunoSEQ multiplex PCR, lists solely in-frame clones and lacks some. The repertoire holds some 1,200 clones, with 90% to 95% as singletons. The specimen sequenced was ileal tissue. Receptor source: an adult with Crohn's disease.

This chain links TRBV29-1 with TRBJ2-1, with 11 nucleotides matching TRBD2. Per germline, CDR1 SQVTM and CDR2 ANQGSEA. The V gene end was trimmed by 6 bases and the J gene end by 3 bases; junction bases not matched to a gene: 4. The CDR3 totals 14 residues. CDR3 sequence (DNA): TGCAGCGTCCTTAGCGGGGGGGGCTACAATGAGCAGTTCTTC. Amino acids: CSVLSGGGYNEQFF.

The V gene is TRBV4-1, the J gene TRBJ1-6; D possibly corresponds to TRBD1 (6 bases). V was cut by 4 bases and J by 14 bases, with 15 bases left in between. Per germline, CDR1 MGHRA and CDR2 YSYEKL. The CDR3 covers 13 residues. The CDR3 DNA follows: TGCGCCAGCAGCCGGGAGGGGGTACGTTCCCTCCACTTT. Amino acids: CASSREGVRSLHF.

On this clone: Its ends do not fully match the called genes, so a read error is possible. This chain links TRBV23-1 with TRBJ2-2, with 12 bases that match TRBD2. TRBV23-1 is filed as an ORF, its function uncertain. This CDR3 is 18 amino acids long. The CDR3 here is CASSKSPTSGGGDGELFF. Here the CDR3 DNA reads TGCGCCAGCAGTAAATCCCCGACTAGCGGGGGAGGAGACGGGGAGCTGTTTTTT.

There are a few counts of this clone. For the CDR3, the DNA is TGTGCCAGCAGCTTAGCGGCGGTTCAGCCCCAGCATTTT. Amino acid sequence: CASSLAAVQPQHF. The rearrangement uses TRBV7-8 and TRBJ1-5; the D is unclear. The CDR3 length is 13 residues. Germline lookup yields CDR1 SGHVS and CDR2 FQNEAQ. Deletions cut 0 bases from V and 6 bases from J, with 6 bases between.

The rearrangement links TRBV7-6 to TRBJ2-1; a possible D gene is TRBD2 (6 bases). The CDR3 covers 17 residues. From germline, CDR1 is SGHVS and CDR2 FNYEAQ. Deletions cut 5 bases from V and 5 bases from J, with 22 bases between. The CDR3 coding sequence is TGTGCCAGCAGCCAGAGATCCGGGACTCGAGGGGACAATGAGCAGTTCTTC. It codes for CASSQRSGTRGDNEQFF.

The CDR3 reads CASSSGGGTSAREQFF. CDR3 coding DNA: TGTGCCAGCAGCTCAGGGGGTGGGACTAGCGCCCGAGAGCAGTTCTTC. The gene calls are TRBV11-3 and TRBJ2-1; 10 nucleotides match TRBD2. This CDR3 has 16 residues. In germline, CDR1 is SGHNT, CDR2 YENEEA. J gave up 10 bases and V 4 bases, and 13 bases lay outside the gene matches.

This CDR3 is CASSEEGWSNQPQHF. In DNA form, the CDR3 reads TGTGCCAGCAGTGAGGAGGGTTGGAGCAATCAGCCCCAGCATTTT. The chain links TRBV6-1 to TRBJ1-5, with D uncertain. The ends were cut back, 3 bases at V and 1 base at J, with 10 bases in the middle. CDR1 is MNHNS and CDR2 is SASEGT in the germline V gene. The CDR3 extends over 15 amino acids.

The V and J genes are TRBV7-2 and TRBJ2-5; maybe TRBD1 (5 bases). Germline loops: CDR1 SGHTA, CDR2 FQGNSA. The CDR3 has 15 residues. V lost 4 bases, J lost 4 bases, and 16 bases lay in between. CDR3 amino acids: CASSSPQGMGETQYF. CDR3 in DNA: TGTGCCAGCAGCTCCCCCCAGGGTATGGGAGAGACCCAGTACTTC.

The rearrangement links TRBV30 to TRBJ2-7, with D maybe TRBD1 (6 bases). Germline values: CDR1 GTSNPN, CDR2 SVGIG (reference sequence). The CDR3 extends over 11 amino acids. The ends were cut back, 2 bases at V and 7 bases at J, with 9 bases in the middle. CDR3 sequence reads: CAWSRQEEQYV. In nucleotides, the CDR3 is TGTGCCTGGAGTCGACAGGAAGAGCAGTACGTC.

The chain employs TRBV18 and TRBJ2-1; D unresolved. V was shortened by 4 bases and J by 1 base, with 5 bases between the two germline ends. Looked up from germline, CDR1 is KGHSH and CDR2 is LQKENI. This CDR3 is 13 amino acids long. The CDR3 DNA sequence: TGTGCCAGCTCACGTGAGTCCTACAATGAGCAGTTCTTC. It is translated as CASSRESYNEQFF.

J is TRBJ1-2 and V is TRBV5-6; TRBD1 matches at 11 bases. The J segment lost 2 bases and the V segment lost 4 bases, leaving 7 bases of the junction unmatched. CDR3 length: 16 residues. Germline V lookup: CDR1 SGHDT, CDR2 YYEEEE. CDR3 in DNA: TGTGCCAGCAGCCCTCGGGACAGGGGGATCAACTATGGCTACACCTTC. The encoded protein is CASSPRDRGINYGYTF.

The CDR3 DNA is TGTGCCAGCAGTCCAGGACAGCGATCTAGCACAGATACGCAGTATTTT. This codes for CASSPGQRSSTDTQYF. This rearrangement joins TRBV28 to TRBJ2-3, with D possibly being TRBD1 (6 bases). Germline V gene lookup returns CDR1 MDHEN and CDR2 SYDVKM. Trimming took off 5 bases at V and 0 bases at J, with 15 bases between the two ends. This CDR3 contains 16 residues.

The J gene is TRBJ2-1, the V gene TRBV18; 9 bases match TRBD2. The CDR3 spans 19 residues. Germline V gene data show CDR1 as KGHSH and CDR2 as LQKENI. With V trimmed by 3 bases and J by 4 bases, 16 bases remained unmatched. The CDR3, as DNA: TGTGCCAGCTCACCGGTCAGCTTTTTTTCAGCGGGGGGATACAATGAGCAGTTCTTC. Its protein product is CASSPVSFFSAGGYNEQFF.

The chain couples TRBV18 to TRBJ2-5; a weak D match, TRBD1 (5 bases). Germline loops: CDR1 KGHSH, CDR2 LQKENI. The CDR3 runs 15 residues. V was cut by 2 bases and J by 2 bases, with 12 bases left in between. The CDR3 DNA reads TGTGCCAGCTCACCAGCAGGGTTTGCGCAAGAGACCCAGTACTTC. Amino acid sequence: CASSPAGFAQETQYF. Drawing the rest from reference TRBV18 and TRBJ2-5, the complete variable domain is NAGVMQNPRHLVRRRGQEARLRCSPMKGHSHVYWYRQLPEEGLKFMVYLQKENIIDESGMPKERFSAEFPKEGPSILRIQQVVRGDSAAYFCASSPAGFAQETQYFGPGTRLLVL.

This chain connects TRBV7-2 to TRBJ2-7, with 7 bases identical to TRBD1. There are 15 residues in the CDR3. V shed 3 bases and J 7 bases; nucleotides not matched to a gene: 12. Looked up from germline, CDR1 is SGHTA and CDR2 is FQGNSA. CDR3 DNA sequence: TGTGCCAGCAGCTTGAGGAGAGGGGGCGGCATAGAGCAGTACTTC. Translation gives CASSLRRGGGIEQYF.

The chain has TRBV9 and TRBJ1-4; possible D gene TRBD1, 6 bases. Trimming took off 0 bases at V and 8 bases at J, with 11 bases between the two ends. Germline assignment: CDR1 SGDLS and CDR2 YYNGEE. The CDR3 is 14 amino acids. Written as DNA, the CDR3 is TGTGCCAGCAGCGTAGGTGGGGGCCGAGAAAAACTGTTTTTT. It yields the protein CASSVGGGREKLFF.

V gene TRBV4-3 combines with J gene TRBJ2-3; D might be TRBD2 (7 bases). The CDR3 sequence is 16 residues long. Trimming pared 7 bases from V and 1 base from J, leaving 18 bases between. Germline lookup yields CDR1 LGHNA and CDR2 YSLEER. The CDR3 sequence: CASKRGAQGGTDTQYF. Here the CDR3 DNA reads TGCGCCAGCAAACGGGGGGCTCAGGGCGGCACAGATACGCAGTATTTT.

The V gene is TRBV11-3, the J gene TRBJ2-1, with a weak D call TRBD2 (7 bases). Looked up from germline, CDR1 is SGHNT and CDR2 is YENEEA. Trimming took off 5 bases at V and 4 bases at J, with 18 bases between the two ends. The CDR3 covers 16 residues. Here the CDR3 DNA reads TGTGCCAGCAGCCTGGGGGGGGCAACAGGATACAATGAGCAGTTCTTC. It translates to CASSLGGATGYNEQFF.